Sequencing of this T cell receptor beta chain was carried out in a study of cytomegalovirus exposure and HLA in healthy donors. Study-wide findings and caveats: Follow-up analysis found HLA locus-dependent TCR association rates, highest for DRB1 and lowest for HLA-C. A prior analysis recorded that most TCR beta V segments were productive about 87% or about 30% of the time. Immune exposure information available was restricted to CMV serostatus.

Worth noting for this clone: Its specificity is not known.

Amplification used 60 Vbeta primers and 13 Jbeta primers. Sequenced by immunoSEQ multiplex PCR; TCRdb stores in-frame clones only, minus some. The sample includes roughly 140,000 clones, about four fifths of them seen just once. The V gene's germline CDR1 is LNHDA and CDR2 SQIVND (reference sequence). CDR3 size: 15 residues. V shed 5 bases and J shed 4 bases, with 15 bases lying between them. This chain connects TRBV19 to TRBJ2-1; D perhaps matches TRBD2 (6 bases). The sequence was collected from a man in his forties in good health and CMV-seropositive. Sample: PBMCs. The CDR3 here is CASSPVGSGYNEQFF. The CDR3 nucleotides are TGTGCCAGTAGTCCCGTGGGTAGCGGATACAATGAGCAGTTCTTC.